This TCR beta chain emerged from a study of molecular identifiers for immune sequencing clone quantification. This CDR3 spans 15 amino acids. Germline CDR1 SGDLS, CDR2 YYNGEE. The V segment lost 3 bases and the J segment 1 base; nucleotides outside the gene matches: 4. MiXCR, applied by TCRdb to the PCR reads, yields one record per CDR3 protein. The sample carries approximately 97,000 distinct CDR3 sequences, 30% to 35% recorded once. Sequenced: naive CD8+ T cells from blood, with Jurkat cell RNA spiked in. Subset in this sample: FACS-sorted CD8+CD4-CCR7+CD45RA+ naive T cells. The receptor was derived from a human donor in good health. Some libraries in this study had Jurkat cell RNA spiked in. The chain links TRBV9 to TRBJ2-1; TRBD2 matches 7 bases. The CDR3 nucleotides read TGTGCCAGCAGCGCCGGGACTACATCCTACAATGAGCAGTTCTTC. Translating gives CASSAGTTSYNEQFF.